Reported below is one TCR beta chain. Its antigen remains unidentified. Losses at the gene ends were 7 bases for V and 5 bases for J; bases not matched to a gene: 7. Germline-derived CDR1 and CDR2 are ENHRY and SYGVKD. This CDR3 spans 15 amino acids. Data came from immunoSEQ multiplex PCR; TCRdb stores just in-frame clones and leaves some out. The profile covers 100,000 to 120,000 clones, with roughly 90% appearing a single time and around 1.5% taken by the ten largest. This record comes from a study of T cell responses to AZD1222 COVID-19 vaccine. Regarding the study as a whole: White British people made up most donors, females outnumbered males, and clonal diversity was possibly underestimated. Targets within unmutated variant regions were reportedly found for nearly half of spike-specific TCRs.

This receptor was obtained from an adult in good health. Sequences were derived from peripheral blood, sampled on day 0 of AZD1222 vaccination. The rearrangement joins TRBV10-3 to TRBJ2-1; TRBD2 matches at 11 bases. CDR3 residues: CAIKSGLAENNEQFF. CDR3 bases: TGTGCCATCAAGTCGGGACTAGCGGAGAACAATGAGCAGTTCTTC.